This TCR beta chain stems from a study of T-cell reconstitution after alpha-beta-depleted transplantation in children (TCRdb year 2016). For the study in its entirety: The study quantitatively tracked T-cell immune reconstitution after TCRalphabeta/CD19-depleted allogeneic hematopoietic cell transplantation in children using TCR repertoire profiling. Here is what the overall study found, with its caveats: Apparently early alphabetaT-cell count recovery about two months after transplant reportedly relied on only several hundred rapidly expanded clones derived from non-depleted graft cells. Over subsequent months, a decline in hyperexpanded clone frequencies was noted, and after one year, T-cell counts and TCRbeta diversity were mostly ascribed to newly produced T cells. The high TCRbeta diversity at day 60 in some patients was ascribed to recipient T cells and intrathymic progenitors that had survived conditioning.

To prepare the library, PCR was applied. The instrument given in TCRdb is Illumina HiSeq 2500. TCR library preparation used molecular barcoding, with unique molecular identifiers applied to normalize quantification of the TCRbeta repertoire. Using fastp trimming at Q25 and MiXCR clonotype assembly, TCRdb reanalyzed the public sequencing data and kept in-frame beta chains. Identical CDR3 protein sequences are pooled into one entry, listed with their most common genes and DNA. Present in this sample are 70,000 to 95,000 distinct CDR3 sequences, around a sixth of which were seen just once. Jointly, the top ten make up about 20% of the sample. Taken from the germline V gene (reference sequence), the CDR1 and CDR2 loops are DFQATT and SNEGSKA. The CDR3 starts with the cysteine, ends with the phenylalanine, and has 14 residues. Just the 42-base CDR3 DNA is kept, in frame starting at base 1. V is shortened by 0 bases, J by 0 bases, and the region joining them spans 9 bases.

This clonotype turned up a few times. Its antigen is not yet known. Per-nucleotide qualities are absent, and no much larger clonotype sits a single base away. Explained via the paper, the treatment or condition label denotes: allogeneic hematopoietic cell transplantation with graft depleted of TCRalphabeta T cells and CD19 B cells. The transplant recipients were children given TCRalphabeta/CD19-depleted allogeneic hematopoietic cell grafts. The receptor chain draws on TRBV20-1 and TRBJ2-7; a weak D assignment points to TRBD2 (6 bases agree). The specimen comprised PBMCs, mostly from graft donor cells, sampled 180 days after TCRalphabeta/CD19-depleted stem cell transplant. The sequence was obtained from a male patient between 2 and 10 years old who had a stem cell transplant for acute lymphoblastic leukemia, so the T cells may come from the graft donor. At the DNA level, the sequence is TGCAGTGCTAGAGAACGGGGGAGCTCCTACGAGCAGTACTTC. Its protein reads: CSARERGSSYEQYF.